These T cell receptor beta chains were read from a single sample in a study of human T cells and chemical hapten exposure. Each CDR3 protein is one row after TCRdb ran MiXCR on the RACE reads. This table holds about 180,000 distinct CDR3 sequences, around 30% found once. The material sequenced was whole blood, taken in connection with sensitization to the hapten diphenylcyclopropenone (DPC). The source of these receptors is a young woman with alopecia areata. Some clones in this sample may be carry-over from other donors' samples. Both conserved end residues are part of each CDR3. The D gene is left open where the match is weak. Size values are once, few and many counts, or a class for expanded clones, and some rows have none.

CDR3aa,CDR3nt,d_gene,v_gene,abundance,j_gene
CSARGGLAGPTTTGDTQYF,TGCAGTGCTAGAGGGGGACTAGCGGGACCTACCACCACAGGAGATACGCAGTATTTT,TRBD2,TRBV20-1,few,TRBJ2-3
CASSSGTSNSEQFF,TGTGCCAGCAGTTCCGGGACTAGTAACAGTGAGCAGTTCTTC,TRBD2,TRBV6-1,.,TRBJ2-1
CASKSTGTETQYF,TGTGCCAGCAAATCGACAGGGACGGAGACCCAGTACTTC,TRBD1,TRBV6-2/TRBV6-3,many,TRBJ2-5
CASSPGLAGGGGEQFF,TGTGCCAGCAGCCCGGGACTAGCGGGAGGTGGGGGTGAGCAGTTCTTC,TRBD2,TRBV7-9,few,TRBJ2-1
CSVEGGGGSIYGYTF,TGCAGCGTTGAAGGGGGCGGAGGTTCAATCTATGGCTACACCTTC,.,TRBV29-1,few,TRBJ1-2
CASSLARDYGYTF,TGTGCCAGCAGCTTGGCCAGGGACTATGGCTACACCTTC,.,TRBV7-9,.,TRBJ1-2
CASSPGGRYNEQFF,TGTGCCAGCAGCCCTGGAGGGCGATACAATGAGCAGTTCTTC,.,TRBV28,.,TRBJ2-1
CASSQDTRQGDEQYF,TGCGCCAGCAGCCAAGATACTCGACAGGGGGACGAGCAGTACTTC,TRBD1,TRBV4-3,.,TRBJ2-7
CASSYGTGGAVDTEAFF,TGTGCCAGCAGTTACGGGACAGGGGGCGCCGTGGACACTGAAGCTTTCTTT,TRBD1,TRBV6-2/TRBV6-3,once,TRBJ1-1
CASSRTTQDQPQHF,TGTGCCAGCAGTCGCACTACTCAAGATCAGCCCCAGCATTTT,.,TRBV12-3/TRBV12-4,.,TRBJ1-5
CASSLPGTSPHEQFF,TGTGCCAGCAGTTTACCAGGGACCTCCCCCCATGAGCAGTTCTTC,.,TRBV28,few,TRBJ2-1
CASSINGENQPQHF,TGTGCCAGTAGTATCAACGGGGAAAATCAGCCCCAGCATTTT,.,TRBV19,.,TRBJ1-5
CATSDLYGDQPQHF,TGTGCCACCAGTGATTTGTACGGGGATCAGCCCCAGCATTTT,.,TRBV24-1,many,TRBJ1-5
CASSSPKRGGYNEQFF,TGTGCCAGCAGTTCCCCGAAGCGGGGGGGGTACAATGAGCAGTTCTTC,TRBD2,TRBV28,.,TRBJ2-1
CASTGSSAANEKLFF,TGTGCCAGCACAGGGTCATCAGCTGCTAATGAAAAACTGTTTTTT,.,TRBV28,few,TRBJ1-4
CASSESLADGNEQFF,TGCGCCAGCAGTGAGTCACTAGCGGACGGCAATGAGCAGTTCTTC,TRBD2,TRBV10-1,.,TRBJ2-1
CAWSVLVQNTEAFF,TGTGCCTGGAGTGTTCTGGTCCAGAACACTGAAGCTTTCTTT,.,TRBV30,few,TRBJ1-1
CASRQGVGDSPLHF,TGTGCCAGCCGACAGGGGGTGGGAGATTCACCCCTCCACTTT,TRBD1,TRBV3-1,few,TRBJ1-6
CSVETGGNQPQHF,TGCAGCGTTGAGACGGGGGGCAATCAGCCCCAGCATTTT,.,TRBV29-1,few,TRBJ1-5
CASSSLGMGNSPLHF,TGTGCCAGCAGCTCTTTAGGGATGGGTAATTCACCCCTCCACTTT,.,TRBV7-9,.,TRBJ1-6
CSARVPSGRGDTQYF,TGCAGTGCTAGAGTTCCTAGCGGGAGGGGAGATACGCAGTATTTT,TRBD2,TRBV20-1,.,TRBJ2-3
CAISESSEDQPQHF,TGTGCCATCAGTGAGTCTTCAGAAGATCAGCCCCAGCATTTT,.,TRBV10-3,few,TRBJ1-5
CASSLGSRDANSPLHF,TGTGCCAGCAGCTTAGGCTCCCGGGATGCAAATTCACCCCTCCACTTT,.,TRBV7-8,.,TRBJ1-6
CASSPDKLSQPQHF,TGTGCCAGCAGCCCCGACAAGTTGAGCCAGCCCCAGCATTTT,.,TRBV6-1,few,TRBJ1-5
CASSARGGSDTYEQYF,TGTGCCAGCAGTGCCCGGGGCGGGAGTGATACCTACGAGCAGTACTTC,TRBD2,TRBV28,.,TRBJ2-7
CASSQDRSNTGELFF,TGTGCCAGCAGCCAAGATCGCAGCAACACCGGGGAGCTGTTTTTT,.,TRBV4-2,.,TRBJ2-2
CASSQDARGNTEAFF,TGCGCCAGCAGCCAAGATGCACGAGGAAACACTGAAGCTTTCTTT,.,TRBV4-3,few,TRBJ1-1
CASSLRGGWQPQHF,TGTGCCAGCAGCTTGAGGGGGGGCTGGCAGCCCCAGCATTTT,.,TRBV28,.,TRBJ1-5
CASSVLPGPQDTQYF,TGTGCCAGCAGCGTTCTCCCGGGACCCCAGGATACGCAGTATTTT,.,TRBV9,few,TRBJ2-3
CASSSRMRGSNQPQHF,TGTGCCAGCAGCTCCCGGATGAGGGGAAGCAATCAGCCCCAGCATTTT,.,TRBV7-2,few,TRBJ1-5
CASSVDGGPYEQYF,TGTGCCAGCAGCGTGGACGGTGGCCCCTACGAGCAGTACTTC,.,TRBV7-9,few,TRBJ2-7
CASSEQGMGGYTF,TGTGCCAGCAGCGAACAGGGGATGGGTGGCTACACCTTC,TRBD1,TRBV7-3,few,TRBJ1-2
CATSRVVADEQYF,TGTGCCACCAGCAGAGTAGTGGCAGACGAGCAGTACTTC,.,TRBV15,.,TRBJ2-7
CSARGVESLNSPLHF,TGCAGTGCTCGGGGAGTGGAGAGCCTTAATTCACCCCTCCACTTT,.,TRBV20-1,few,TRBJ1-6
CASSQTPGSGNTIYF,TGCGCCAGCAGCCAAACTCCGGGATCTGGAAACACCATATATTTT,.,TRBV4-3,.,TRBJ1-3
CAGSPGQGGAPFTYEQYF,TGTGCCGGCAGTCCGGGGCAGGGCGGGGCCCCCTTCACCTACGAGCAGTACTTC,.,TRBV6-6,.,TRBJ2-7
CSATPQTGSYNEQFF,TGCAGTGCTACGCCCCAGACAGGGTCCTACAATGAGCAGTTCTTC,TRBD1,TRBV20-1,.,TRBJ2-1
CASSSDRVSYNEQFF,TGTGCCAGCAGCTCTGACAGGGTATCCTACAATGAGCAGTTCTTC,TRBD1,TRBV5-5,.,TRBJ2-1
CASSPDWTNEQFF,TGTGCTAGCAGCCCAGACTGGACCAATGAGCAGTTCTTC,.,TRBV7-7,.,TRBJ2-1